This T cell receptor beta chain came from a study of untreated major depressive disorder. Study results and caveats: Generalizability is limited by the comparatively small study sample. Each subject's top five TRBV05-01 clones were all private.

Sequencing used immunoSEQ multiplex PCR; TCRdb keeps in-frame clones, though not all of them. Of just over 20,000 clones in the sample, around 93% are singletons; the top ten hold around 0.33%. The CDR3 loop spans 16 amino acids. Trimming removed 3 bases from V and 0 bases from J; junction bases left unmatched: 7. CDR1 and CDR2 from the germline V gene are MNHEY and SMNVEV (reference sequence). Controls lacked current or lifetime mood disorder and scored 5 or less on depressive symptoms. About 94% CD4+ purity was typical by flow cytometry. Turning to this clone: Its antigen is unknown.

The sequenced sample consisted of CD4+ T cells from PBMCs. The chain employs TRBV27 and TRBJ1-1; 7 bases are shared with TRBD1. This TCR came from a young man in good health. The CDR3 protein is CASSFSTGNLNTEAFF. In nucleotides, the CDR3 is TGTGCCAGCAGTTTCTCGACAGGGAATTTGAACACTGAAGCTTTCTTT.